A single sample is the source of the 18 T cell receptor beta chains below, sequenced in a study of regulatory T cells in long-lasting Graves disease. With iRepertoire HTBI primers and Arm-PCR of CDR3 regions, TCR beta libraries were built. TCRdb processed the multiplex PCR reads anew with MiXCR; each CDR3 protein has one entry. The profile shows hundreds of thousands of distinct CDR3 sequences, less than 20% of them singletons. Sample time point: newly diagnosed GD, antithyroid drugs for less than 3 months. There was RNA extracted from PBMCs, and the TCR library was made from it. This sample was also put to use in a study of T cells in Graves' hyperthyroidism and ophthalmopathy.

The sequenced sample was peripheral blood mononuclear cells (PBMCs), obtained at new diagnosis, from a patient treated with antithyroid drugs. The receptors here all came from a woman aged 30 to 39 with Graves disease.

This clonotype was found a few times. The chain combines TRBV3-1 with TRBJ1-3; D is uncertain. CDR1 and CDR2 from the germline V gene are LGHDT and YNNKEL (reference sequence). This CDR3 region has 12 residues. With 5 bases removed from V and 4 bases from J, the gap between germline ends came to 6 bases. The CDR3 reads CASSFRGNTIYF. The CDR3 region has the DNA TGTGCCAGCAGCTTCAGAGGAAACACCATATATTTT.

This clonotype has at least ten counts. V gene TRBV27 combines with J gene TRBJ2-1, with D tentatively TRBD1 or TRBD2 (5 bases each). Germline CDR1 is MNHEY and CDR2 is SMNVEV (reference sequence). The CDR3 runs 15 residues. Deletions cut 7 bases from V and 7 bases from J, with 20 bases between. The CDR3, as DNA: TGTGCCAGCACCCCCGCACGGGGCTATTTGAATGAGCAGTTCTTC. Protein: CASTPARGYLNEQFF.

The chain carries TRBV10-3 and TRBJ2-5, with 9 bases fitting TRBD2. The length of the CDR3 is 15 residues. The V and J ends lost 6 bases and 3 bases, in that order; junction bases with no gene match: 8. Germline CDR1 ENHRY, CDR2 SYGVKD. CDR3 sequence: CAISQKTSGKETQYF. CDR3 sequence (DNA): TGTGCCATCAGCCAGAAGACTAGCGGCAAAGAGACCCAGTACTTC.

This rearrangement joins TRBV14 to TRBJ2-6; D remains unclear. The CDR3 runs to 15 residues. Between the trimmed V and J ends, which lost 5 bases and 1 base, there was a span of 9 bases. Germline assignment: CDR1 SGHDN and CDR2 FVKESK. CDR3 in amino acids: CASSKRGSGANVLTF. CDR3 coding DNA: TGTGCCAGCAGCAAAAGAGGTTCTGGGGCCAACGTCCTGACTTTC. The complete variable domain, with remaining parts taken from reference TRBV14 and TRBJ2-6, reads EAGVTQFPSHSVIEKGQTVTLRCDPISGHDNLYWYRRVMGKEIKFLLHFVKESKQDESGMPNNRFLAERTGGTYSTLKVQPAELEDSGVYFCASSKRGSGANVLTFGAGSRLTVL.

This clonotype was counted a few times. This rearrangement joins TRBV20-1 to TRBJ2-1, with 10 nucleotides matching TRBD2. The CDR3 runs to 14 residues. J gave up 10 bases and V 7 bases, and 13 bases lay outside the gene matches. CDR1 is DFQATT and CDR2 is SNEGSKA in the germline V gene (reference sequence). CDR3 amino acids: CSGIEGLASGEQFF. The CDR3 nucleotides are TGCAGTGGCATCGAGGGACTAGCGTCCGGCGAGCAGTTCTTC.

This clonotype turned up a few times. The chain joins TRBV7-8 to TRBJ1-5; maybe TRBD1 (5 bases). The V end lost 8 bases, the J end lost 0 bases, and 11 bases lay between the germline ends. This CDR3 is 14 amino acids long. CDR1 and CDR2 (germline): SGHVS, FQNEAQ. The chain's CDR3 is CASWGGRSNQPQHF. The CDR3 DNA sequence: TGTGCCAGCTGGGGGGGTCGTAGCAATCAGCCCCAGCATTTT.

The chain recombines TRBV19 with TRBJ1-3, with TRBD1 as a possible D gene (6 bases). This CDR3 is 16 amino acids long. V was shortened by 5 bases and J by 0 bases, with 14 bases between the two germline ends. The germline CDR1 and CDR2 sequences are LNHDA and SQIVND (reference sequence). The CDR3 DNA sequence: TGTGCCAGTAGTGCCATCAGGGACACCTCTGGAAACACCATATATTTT. Protein product: CASSAIRDTSGNTIYF.

The J gene is TRBJ2-7, the V gene TRBV11-2; 9 nucleotides match TRBD1. This CDR3 comprises 14 residues. J lost 4 bases, V lost 3 bases, and 4 bases had no gene match. The germline V gene has CDR1 SGHAT and CDR2 FQNNGV. Here the CDR3 reads CASSFGQGWYEQYF. In DNA, the CDR3 is TGTGCCAGCAGCTTCGGACAGGGGTGGTACGAGCAGTACTTC.

This clonotype was seen repeatedly, ten times or more. J is TRBJ1-5 and V is TRBV28, with 7 bases identical to TRBD1. The junction had 10 bases not matched to a gene; V was cut back by 6 bases and J by 8 bases. The V gene's germline CDR1 is MDHEN and CDR2 SYDVKM. The CDR3 is made up of 14 amino acids. CDR3 sequence (DNA): TGTGCCAGCAGACCGGGACAGCGGCCTAAGCCCCAGCATTTT. Amino acid sequence: CASRPGQRPKPQHF.

V gene TRBV7-9 combines with J gene TRBJ2-2; D possibly corresponds to TRBD1 (6 bases). The ends were cut back, 7 bases at V and 1 base at J, with 13 bases in the middle. CDR3 length equals 15 residues. CDR1 and CDR2 (germline): SEHNR, FQNEAQ (reference sequence). CDR3 sequence reads: CASTRGTQNTGELFF. Written as DNA, the CDR3 is TGTGCCAGCACCCGAGGGACACAGAACACCGGGGAGCTGTTTTTT.

The V and J genes are TRBV30 and TRBJ1-3; 7 bases are a match to TRBD1. The CDR3 has 14 residues. CDR1 and CDR2 from the germline V gene are GTSNPN and SVGIG (reference sequence). Trimming at V came to 4 bases and at J to 0 bases, leaving 3 bases not matched to a gene. The CDR3 sequence: CAWKTGNSGNTIYF. In nucleotides, the CDR3 is TGTGCCTGGAAGACAGGGAACTCTGGAAACACCATATATTTT.

This clonotype has at least ten counts. The rearrangement links TRBV27 to TRBJ2-1, with 8 bases aligning to TRBD2. Unmatched junction bases numbered 15, after V lost 7 bases and J lost 7 bases. This CDR3 spans 16 amino acids. Germline V gene lookup returns CDR1 MNHEY and CDR2 SMNVEV (reference sequence). This CDR3 is CASIKFAGGAYNEQFF. DNA of the CDR3: TGTGCCAGCATCAAATTCGCGGGAGGAGCGTATAATGAGCAGTTCTTC.

This clonotype was seen at least ten times. V gene TRBV7-8 combines with J gene TRBJ1-3; D gene unclear. Germline V gene lookup returns CDR1 SGHVS and CDR2 FQNEAQ. The CDR3 extends over 17 amino acids. Trimming removed 3 bases at V and 0 bases at J, with 15 bases between. CDR3 in amino acids: CASSFGVPVYSGNTIYF. The CDR3 region has the DNA TGTGCCAGCAGCTTCGGGGTCCCAGTTTACTCTGGAAACACCATATATTTT.

This clonotype showed up many times. The V gene is TRBV9, the J gene TRBJ1-1, with no clear D. The germline V gene encodes CDR1 SGDLS and CDR2 YYNGEE. V was trimmed by 1 base and J by 2 bases, leaving 9 bases between them. The length of the CDR3 is 14 residues. The CDR3 is CASSVTTGNTEAFF. CDR3 in DNA: TGTGCCAGCAGCGTAACTACGGGTAACACTGAAGCTTTCTTT.

The V call is TRBV18, the J call TRBJ2-5; D ambiguous. V was clipped by 5 bases and J by 4 bases, with 11 bases between them. The CDR3 contains 13 residues. CDR1 and CDR2 from the germline V gene are KGHSH and LQKENI. The CDR3 nucleotides read TGTGCCAGCTCATCCAGAATAGGAGAGACCCAGTACTTC. It codes for CASSSRIGETQYF.

This clonotype has only a few counts. This CDR3 is CAWSMSDTQYF. DNA for the CDR3: TGTGCCTGGAGTATGTCGGATACGCAGTATTTT. This chain connects TRBV30 to TRBJ2-3, with D hard to call. Trimming cost V 2 bases and J 6 bases, with 6 bases left between them. CDR1 and CDR2 from the germline V gene are GTSNPN and SVGIG (reference sequence). The CDR3 consists of 11 residues. The entire variable domain, with the rest obtained from reference TRBV30 and TRBJ2-3, is as follows: SQTIHQWPATLVQPVGSPLSLECTVEGTSNPNLYWYRQAAGRGLQLLFYSVGIGQISSEVPQNLSASRPQDRQFILSSKKLLLSDSGFYLCAWSMSDTQYFGPGTRLTVL.

This clonotype was counted ten times or more. This chain links TRBV27 with TRBJ1-5; possibly TRBD1 for D (5 bases). This CDR3 has 15 amino acids. The germline V and J ends were trimmed by 7 bases and 0 bases, with 13 bases remaining between them. Germline V CDR1 and CDR2: MNHEY, SMNVEV (reference sequence). This chain's CDR3 is CASNTRANSNQPQHF. Here the CDR3 DNA reads TGTGCCAGCAACACCAGGGCAAATAGCAATCAGCCCCAGCATTTT.

This clonotype was seen a few times. The chain recombines TRBV29-1 with TRBJ1-1, with no clear D. The CDR3 covers 14 residues. Germline V gene sequence: CDR1 SQVTM, CDR2 ANQGSEA. Between the trimmed V and J ends, which lost 6 bases and 1 base, there was a span of 15 bases. The CDR3 coding sequence is TGCAGCGTGGCCGATGGGAGACAGAACACTGAAGCTTTCTTT. The encoded protein is CSVADGRQNTEAFF.